This paragraph reports one TCR beta chain. The antigen is unknown. The sample comes from a study of early stage breast cancer tumors. Study as a whole: Each sample averaged approximately 9.8-fold read coverage.

Study-level results: Enriched TCRB sequences shared across patients were mostly commonly generated sequences. Tumor and normal breast were distinguished via blood comparison in about 85% of the 16 patients.

CDR3 size: 12 residues. In germline, CDR1 is SEHNR, CDR2 FQNEAQ (reference sequence). V was pared by 5 bases and J by 7 bases, with 8 bases between. The repertoire was sequenced with immunoSEQ multiplex PCR; TCRdb's copy has only in-frame clones and lacks some. The data show tens of thousands of clones, with about 80% seen just once and 10% to 15% held by the top ten. V is TRBV7-9 and J is TRBJ1-4; D remains unclear. The specimen was blood. The clonotype originates from a person between 55 and 70 years old with breast cancer. This CDR3 reads CASSPYLEKLFF. The DNA for the CDR3 is TGTGCCAGCAGCCCCTACCTTGAAAAACTGTTTTTT.